One T cell receptor beta chain is described in this entry. The data were obtained in a study of T cells in Graves' hyperthyroidism and ophthalmopathy. Study in general: Peripheral blood samples were taken at initial diagnosis, prior to any treatment.

Amplified regions were TCR beta CDR3 sequences from RNA transcripts. Initially, a first-round RT-PCR of the TCR CDR3 employed the HTBI primer set. Via MiXCR, TCRdb re-called the multiplex PCR reads, giving one row per CDR3 protein. The table shows some 460,000 distinct CDR3 sequences, with approximately 14% occurring only once. The hyperthyroidism was newly diagnosed and had lasted under 2 months; the patients were aged 18 to 65. The length of the CDR3 is 18 residues. Germline trimming cut 6 bases from V and 0 bases from J; bases unmatched to any gene: 13. Material for sequencing was blood. This clonotype was sampled from a woman aged 18-29 years with Graves' hyperthyroidism. This chain links TRBV12-3 or TRBV12-4 with TRBJ2-2; 7 nucleotides match TRBD1. CDR3 DNA: TGTGCCAGCAGAGGGACAGCGGTAATTCTCGCGAACACCGGGGAGCTGTTTTTT. Translating gives CASRGTAVILANTGELFF.